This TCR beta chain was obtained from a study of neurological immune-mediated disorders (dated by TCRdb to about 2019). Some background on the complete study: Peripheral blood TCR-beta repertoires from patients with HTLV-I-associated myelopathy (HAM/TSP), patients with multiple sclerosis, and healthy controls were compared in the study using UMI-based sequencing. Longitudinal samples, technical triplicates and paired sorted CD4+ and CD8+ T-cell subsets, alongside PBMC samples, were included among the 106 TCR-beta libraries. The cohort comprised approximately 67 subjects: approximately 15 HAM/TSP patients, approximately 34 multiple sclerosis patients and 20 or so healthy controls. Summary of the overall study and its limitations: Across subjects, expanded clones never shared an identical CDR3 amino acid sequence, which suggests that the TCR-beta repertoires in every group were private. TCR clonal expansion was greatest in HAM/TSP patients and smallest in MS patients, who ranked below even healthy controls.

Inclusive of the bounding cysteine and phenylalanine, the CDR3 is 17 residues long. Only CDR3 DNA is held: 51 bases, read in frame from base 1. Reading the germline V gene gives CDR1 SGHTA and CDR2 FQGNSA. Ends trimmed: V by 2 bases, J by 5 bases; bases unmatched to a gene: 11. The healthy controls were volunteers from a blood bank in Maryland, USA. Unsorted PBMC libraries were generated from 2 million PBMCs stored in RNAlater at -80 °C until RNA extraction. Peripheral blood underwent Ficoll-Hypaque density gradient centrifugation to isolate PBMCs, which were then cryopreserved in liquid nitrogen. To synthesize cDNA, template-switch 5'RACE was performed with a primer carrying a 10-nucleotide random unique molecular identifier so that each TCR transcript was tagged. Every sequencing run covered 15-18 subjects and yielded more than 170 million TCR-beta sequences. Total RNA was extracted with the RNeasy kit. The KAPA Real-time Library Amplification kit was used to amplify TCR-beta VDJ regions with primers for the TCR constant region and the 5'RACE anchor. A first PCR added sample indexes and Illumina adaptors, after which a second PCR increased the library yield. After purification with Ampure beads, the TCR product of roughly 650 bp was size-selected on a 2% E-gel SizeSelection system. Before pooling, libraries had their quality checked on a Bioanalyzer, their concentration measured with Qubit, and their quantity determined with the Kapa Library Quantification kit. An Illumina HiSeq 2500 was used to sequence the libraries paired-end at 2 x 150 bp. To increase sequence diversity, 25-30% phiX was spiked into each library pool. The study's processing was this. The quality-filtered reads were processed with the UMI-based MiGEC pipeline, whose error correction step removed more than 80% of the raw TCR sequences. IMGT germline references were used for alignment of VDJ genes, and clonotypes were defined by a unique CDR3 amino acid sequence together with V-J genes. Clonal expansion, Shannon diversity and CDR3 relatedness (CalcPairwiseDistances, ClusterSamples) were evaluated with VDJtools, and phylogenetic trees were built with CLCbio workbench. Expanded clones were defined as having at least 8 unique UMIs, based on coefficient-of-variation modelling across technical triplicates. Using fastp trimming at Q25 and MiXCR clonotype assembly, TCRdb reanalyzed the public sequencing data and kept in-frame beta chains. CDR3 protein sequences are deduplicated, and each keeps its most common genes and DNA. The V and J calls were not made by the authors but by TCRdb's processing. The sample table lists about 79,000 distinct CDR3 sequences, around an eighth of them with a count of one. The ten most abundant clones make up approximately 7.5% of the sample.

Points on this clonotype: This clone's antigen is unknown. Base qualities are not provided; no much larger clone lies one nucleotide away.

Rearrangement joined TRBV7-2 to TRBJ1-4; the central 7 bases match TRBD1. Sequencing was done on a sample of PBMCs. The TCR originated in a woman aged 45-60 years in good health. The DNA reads TGTGCCAGCAGCTTATCGTCGCTGGGCAGGGGGAATGAAAAACTGTTTTTT. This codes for CASSLSSLGRGNEKLFF.